This is a list of T cell receptor beta chains from one sample in a study of blood T cell repertoires in COVID-19. Some clones are missing from TCRdb's copy, which holds only in-frame ones; the method was immunoSEQ multiplex PCR. The sample lists about 83,000 clones, about 87% occurring once. The specimen was peripheral blood. These TCRs come from an elderly man with active or convalescent COVID-19. The CDR3 runs from the conserved cysteine through the conserved F or W. A D gene is named only where the DNA matches it firmly. The size of a clone is reported for some rows only, either as once, few or many, or as a class for expanded clones.

D gene: TRBD1; clone size: -; J gene: TRBJ1-5; V gene: TRBV5-1; CDR3 protein: CASSLGVGTGYQPQHF; CDR3 DNA: TGCGCCAGCAGCTTGGGGGTAGGGACAGGGTATCAGCCCCAGCATTTT
D gene: -; clone size: -; J gene: TRBJ1-6; V gene: TRBV28; CDR3 protein: CASSSRQNIYNSPLHF; CDR3 DNA: TGTGCCAGCAGTTCTCGTCAGAATATTTATAATTCACCCCTCCACTTT
D gene: TRBD2; clone size: -; J gene: TRBJ2-1; V gene: TRBV9; CDR3 protein: CASSVDALAGNEQFF; CDR3 DNA: TGTGCCAGCAGCGTAGACGCACTAGCGGGAAATGAGCAGTTCTTC
D gene: -; clone size: -; J gene: TRBJ2-2; V gene: TRBV7-3; CDR3 protein: CASSPQGLDTGELFF; CDR3 DNA: TGTGCCAGCAGCCCGCAGGGATTGGACACCGGGGAGCTGTTTTTT
D gene: TRBD2; clone size: -; J gene: TRBJ2-2; V gene: TRBV6-5; CDR3 protein: CASSYGAGGRLGELFF; CDR3 DNA: TGTGCCAGCAGTTACGGGGCGGGAGGGCGACTCGGGGAGCTGTTTTTT
D gene: TRBD2; clone size: -; J gene: TRBJ2-1; V gene: TRBV7-9; CDR3 protein: CASRTSRGGLEQFF; CDR3 DNA: TGTGCCAGCAGGACCTCCCGGGGGGGTCTTGAGCAGTTCTTC
D gene: -; clone size: -; J gene: TRBJ2-1; V gene: TRBV4-2; CDR3 protein: CASSQGLERVGNEQFF; CDR3 DNA: TGTGCCAGCAGCCAAGGTCTGGAGCGGGTGGGCAATGAGCAGTTCTTC
D gene: -; clone size: -; J gene: TRBJ2-5; V gene: TRBV2; CDR3 protein: CASSPPPLGVGETQYF; CDR3 DNA: TGTGCCAGCAGTCCTCCTCCTCTAGGGGTCGGAGAGACCCAGTACTTC
D gene: -; clone size: -; J gene: TRBJ1-6; V gene: TRBV11-2; CDR3 protein: CASSLATHLALHF; CDR3 DNA: TGTGCCAGCAGCTTAGCCACACATCTGGCCCTCCACTTT
D gene: TRBD1; clone size: -; J gene: TRBJ1-3; V gene: TRBV19; CDR3 protein: CASSILGQTSGGNTIYF; CDR3 DNA: TGTGCCAGTAGTATTTTGGGACAGACCAGTGGGGGAAACACCATATATTTT
D gene: TRBD1; clone size: -; J gene: TRBJ1-2; V gene: TRBV6-5; CDR3 protein: CASRRTGGQYYGYTF; CDR3 DNA: TGTGCCAGCAGAAGGACAGGGGGCCAATACTATGGCTACACCTTC
D gene: -; clone size: few; J gene: TRBJ1-5; V gene: TRBV7-2; CDR3 protein: CASSNGQLSNQPQHF; CDR3 DNA: TGTGCCAGCAGTAACGGACAGTTAAGCAATCAGCCCCAGCATTTT
D gene: TRBD1; clone size: -; J gene: TRBJ1-5; V gene: TRBV19; CDR3 protein: CASTLGTGNQPQHF; CDR3 DNA: TGTGCCAGTACCCTAGGGACAGGGAATCAGCCCCAGCATTTT
D gene: -; clone size: -; J gene: TRBJ1-4; V gene: TRBV5-1; CDR3 protein: CASSFGLSRGEKLFF; CDR3 DNA: TGCGCCAGCAGCTTCGGACTCTCCCGAGGGGAAAAACTGTTTTTT
D gene: -; clone size: -; J gene: TRBJ1-3; V gene: TRBV7-2; CDR3 protein: CASSLGRRKGNTIYF; CDR3 DNA: TGTGCCAGCAGCCTAGGGAGGAGAAAGGGAAACACCATATATTTT
D gene: -; clone size: -; J gene: TRBJ2-2; V gene: TRBV12-3/TRBV12-4; CDR3 protein: CASSLHGAGELFF; CDR3 DNA: TGTGCCAGCAGTTTACACGGTGCCGGGGAGCTGTTTTTT
D gene: -; clone size: -; J gene: TRBJ1-2; V gene: TRBV28; CDR3 protein: CASSPQGLNYGYTF; CDR3 DNA: TGTGCCAGCAGTCCCCAGGGCCTCAACTATGGCTACACCTTC
D gene: TRBD1; clone size: -; J gene: TRBJ1-1; V gene: TRBV3-1/TRBV3-2; CDR3 protein: CASSRNRGTTEAFF; CDR3 DNA: TGTGCCAGCAGCCGGAACAGGGGCACCACTGAAGCTTTCTTT
D gene: -; clone size: -; J gene: TRBJ1-4; V gene: TRBV18; CDR3 protein: CASSANEKLFF; CDR3 DNA: TGTGCCAGCTCGGCAAATGAAAAACTGTTTTTT
D gene: -; clone size: -; J gene: TRBJ1-4; V gene: TRBV19; CDR3 protein: CASSVTGVSIEKLFF; CDR3 DNA: TGTGCCAGTAGTGTTACCGGGGTCAGCATTGAAAAACTGTTTTTT
D gene: -; clone size: few; J gene: TRBJ1-5; V gene: TRBV20-1; CDR3 protein: CSASSAEWNQPQHF; CDR3 DNA: TGCAGTGCTAGTTCCGCGGAGTGGAATCAGCCCCAGCATTTT
D gene: -; clone size: -; J gene: TRBJ1-5; V gene: TRBV6-6; CDR3 protein: CASSLFQNNQPQHF; CDR3 DNA: TGTGCCAGCAGTTTGTTCCAGAACAATCAGCCCCAGCATTTT
D gene: -; clone size: -; J gene: TRBJ2-1; V gene: TRBV15; CDR3 protein: CATSLSGRTYNEQFF; CDR3 DNA: TGTGCCACCAGCCTCAGCGGGCGTACCTACAATGAGCAGTTCTTC
D gene: TRBD1; clone size: -; J gene: TRBJ2-1; V gene: TRBV5-1; CDR3 protein: CASSLSLGQGGNEQFF; CDR3 DNA: TGCGCCAGCAGCTTGTCTCTGGGACAGGGTGGCAATGAGCAGTTCTTC
D gene: -; clone size: -; J gene: TRBJ1-2; V gene: TRBV9; CDR3 protein: CASSPGIGVPTNYGYTF; CDR3 DNA: TGTGCCAGCAGCCCCGGTATCGGTGTCCCCACTAACTATGGCTACACCTTC
D gene: TRBD1; clone size: few; J gene: TRBJ1-2; V gene: TRBV24-1; CDR3 protein: CATSESRGQGAHGYTF; CDR3 DNA: TGTGCCACCAGTGAGTCGAGGGGACAGGGGGCGCATGGCTACACCTTC
D gene: -; clone size: -; J gene: TRBJ1-5; V gene: TRBV5-1; CDR3 protein: CASSLAGISNQPQHF; CDR3 DNA: TGCGCCAGCAGCTTGGCAGGGATTAGCAATCAGCCCCAGCATTTT
D gene: -; clone size: -; J gene: TRBJ2-2; V gene: TRBV5-1; CDR3 protein: CASSTGHSNTGELFF; CDR3 DNA: TGCGCCAGCAGCACGGGACACTCGAACACCGGGGAGCTGTTTTTT
D gene: -; clone size: -; J gene: TRBJ1-5; V gene: TRBV28; CDR3 protein: CASSPPQGINQPQHF; CDR3 DNA: TGTGCCAGCAGTCCCCCCCAGGGGATAAATCAGCCCCAGCATTTT
D gene: TRBD1; clone size: -; J gene: TRBJ1-1; V gene: TRBV27; CDR3 protein: CASSFKTGRNTEAFF; CDR3 DNA: TGTGCCAGCAGTTTCAAGACAGGGCGGAACACTGAAGCTTTCTTT
D gene: -; clone size: -; J gene: TRBJ2-2; V gene: TRBV24-1; CDR3 protein: CATRQSTGTGELFF; CDR3 DNA: TGTGCCACCAGACAATCAACAGGGACCGGGGAGCTGTTTTTT
D gene: -; clone size: -; J gene: TRBJ2-1; V gene: TRBV7-8; CDR3 protein: CASKTVPFSDSSYNEQFF; CDR3 DNA: TGTGCCAGCAAAACGGTTCCATTCTCCGACAGCTCCTACAATGAGCAGTTCTTC
D gene: -; clone size: -; J gene: TRBJ1-4; V gene: TRBV18; CDR3 protein: CASSASIEKLFF; CDR3 DNA: TGTGCCAGCTCAGCCTCTATCGAAAAACTGTTTTTT
D gene: TRBD2; clone size: -; J gene: TRBJ2-5; V gene: TRBV19; CDR3 protein: CASSTSSGRLGETQYF; CDR3 DNA: TGTGCCAGTAGTACCTCTAGCGGGAGGTTGGGGGAGACCCAGTACTTC
D gene: TRBD1; clone size: once; J gene: TRBJ1-5; V gene: TRBV6-5; CDR3 protein: CASRPTVQGQPQHF; CDR3 DNA: TGTGCCAGCAGACCCACAGTACAGGGGCAGCCCCAGCATTTT
D gene: -; clone size: -; J gene: TRBJ1-2; V gene: TRBV11-2; CDR3 protein: CASSLSTDYGYTF; CDR3 DNA: TGTGCCAGCAGCTTGTCCACAGACTATGGCTACACCTTC
D gene: -; clone size: -; J gene: TRBJ2-3; V gene: TRBV4-2; CDR3 protein: CASRGAALSTDTQYF; CDR3 DNA: TGTGCCAGCAGGGGAGCGGCCCTATCCACAGATACGCAGTATTTT